A single T cell receptor (beta chain) is shown here with its context. Its antigen remains unidentified. V was shortened by 6 bases and J by 5 bases, with 8 bases between the two germline ends. The CDR3 consists of 11 residues. Per germline, CDR1 DFQATT and CDR2 SNEGSKA (reference sequence). The source of the sample is a study of post-analysis software for immune sequencing data. Overall study findings and caveats: Controls significantly exceeded multiple sclerosis patients in normalized Chao1 diversity. Patients used a few TRBV segments, including TRBV5-6, TRBV5-1 and TRBV20-1, more often than controls.

Presence of unique molecular identifiers characterized the TCR beta cDNA libraries. TCRdb re-derived calls from the PCR reads in MiXCR, one entry per CDR3 protein. This sample has some 500,000 distinct CDR3 sequences, with less than 45% found just once. The TCR sequence derives from a girl aged 5-17 years with multiple sclerosis. Sequencing used blood. This rearrangement joins TRBV20-1 to TRBJ2-1; unclear D gene. The CDR3 protein is CSAPSNNEQFF. In DNA, the CDR3 is TGCAGTGCCCCTTCGAACAATGAGCAGTTCTTC.